Following are 8 T cell receptor beta chains from one sample sequenced in a study of blood T cell repertoires in COVID-19. The assay was immunoSEQ multiplex PCR, and TCRdb's table has in-frame clones only and misses some. The sample lists 290,000 or so clones, more than 80% occurring once. The sequenced material came from PBMCs or T cells enriched from blood (not recorded which). Source of these receptors: a woman in her thirties who had recovered from COVID-19.

The rearrangement links TRBV7-9 to TRBJ2-1, with 9 bases that match TRBD2. This CDR3 comprises 16 residues. CDR1 and CDR2 (germline): SEHNR, FQNEAQ (reference sequence). Germline trimming cut 3 bases from V and 4 bases from J; bases unmatched to any gene: 7. The CDR3 region has the DNA TGTGCCAGCAGCTTTATTGGTGCGGGGGGGTACAATGAGCAGTTCTTC. Translated, it gives CASSFIGAGGYNEQFF.

The chain joins TRBV18 to TRBJ1-3; perhaps TRBD1 as D (6 bases). The germline gives CDR1 KGHSH, CDR2 LQKENI. Trimming left V 3 bases short and J 2 bases short, with 11 bases between. This CDR3 comprises 15 residues. The CDR3 sequence: CASSPSGTTGNTIYF. The CDR3 bases are TGTGCCAGCTCACCCTCCGGGACAACTGGAAACACCATATATTTT.

The J gene is TRBJ2-4, the V gene TRBV2, with D unresolved. Germline assignment: CDR1 SNHLY and CDR2 FYNNEI. This CDR3 region has 16 residues. Trimming left V 2 bases short and J 3 bases short, with 14 bases between. CDR3 sequence (DNA): TGTGCCAGCAGTGAATGGGCTGCTGGTCTCAAAAACATTCAGTACTTC. The encoded protein is CASSEWAAGLKNIQYF.

The chain recombines TRBV5-1 with TRBJ2-2; 13 positions match TRBD2. Germline trimming cut 4 bases from V and 1 base from J; bases unmatched to any gene: 4. The CDR3 length is 17 residues. Germline-derived CDR1 and CDR2 are SGHRS and YFSETQ. CDR3 bases: TGCGCCAGCAGCACCGGACTAGCGGGAGAGAACACCGGGGAGCTGTTTTTT. This encodes CASSTGLAGENTGELFF.

This sequence joins TRBV2 and TRBJ2-7, with TRBD2 as a possible D gene (6 bases). Germline V lookup: CDR1 SNHLY, CDR2 FYNNEI. This CDR3 spans 13 amino acids. V gave up 7 bases and J gave up 9 bases, with 19 bases separating them. The CDR3 spells CASKERAQAGQYF. The CDR3 nucleotides are TGTGCCAGCAAGGAGCGGGCCCAAGCCGGGCAGTACTTC.

This clone was seen a handful of times. V usage is TRBV20-1 and J usage is TRBJ2-7, with 8 bases that match TRBD2. The CDR3 consists of 14 residues. After removal of 3 bases from V and 4 bases from J, the junction contained 8 bases not matched to a gene. Per germline, CDR1 DFQATT and CDR2 SNEGSKA (reference sequence). The CDR3: CSASEAGVIYEQYF. CDR3 nucleotides: TGCAGTGCTAGTGAAGCGGGAGTAATTTACGAGCAGTACTTC.

The J gene is TRBJ1-5, the V gene TRBV19; D gene ambiguous. CDR3 length: 12 residues. Germline values: CDR1 LNHDA, CDR2 SQIVND (reference sequence). V was shortened by 0 bases and J by 12 bases, with 9 bases between the two germline ends. The CDR3 sequence: CASSIDQEGQHF. DNA of the CDR3: TGTGCCAGTAGTATAGATCAGGAGGGCCAGCATTTT.

This clone was counted once. The chain carries TRBV11-2 and TRBJ1-6; 7 bases agree with TRBD1. CDR1 SGHAT and CDR2 FQNNGV come from the germline V gene. The V segment lost 5 bases and the J segment 7 bases; nucleotides outside the gene matches: 14. This CDR3 is built from 17 residues. CDR3 DNA: TGTGCCAGCAGCCTAAGACAGGGCCCAGGGGGGAATTCACCCCTCCACTTT. It yields the protein CASSLRQGPGGNSPLHF.